The 7 T cell receptor beta chains in this list originate from one sample, sequenced in a study of cytomegalovirus exposure and HLA in healthy donors. Sequenced by immunoSEQ multiplex PCR; TCRdb stores in-frame clones only, minus some. The table has some 150,000 clones, 80% to 90% seen once. The sample was PBMCs. The receptors stem from a woman under 30 in good health and CMV-seropositive.

Details on this clone: This specimen includes other DNA sequences encoding the same CDR3. The gene calls are TRBV18 and TRBJ2-7; TRBD1 matches at 8 bases. V dropped 3 bases and J dropped 2; count of bases not matched to a gene: 3. This CDR3 spans 14 amino acids. Per the germline V gene, CDR1 is KGHSH and CDR2 is LQKENI. The CDR3 DNA is TGTGCCAGCTCACCCGGGACAGGAACCTACGAGCAGTACTTC. Its protein product is CASSPGTGTYEQYF.

This chain uses TRBV6-1 with TRBJ1-4; maybe TRBD1 (6 bases). The germline CDR1 and CDR2 sequences are MNHNS and SASEGT. The CDR3 is 13 amino acids. The V end lost 2 bases, the J end lost 10 bases, and 11 bases lay between the germline ends. This CDR3 reads CASSENARGKLFF. The CDR3 bases are TGTGCCAGCAGTGAAAATGCCAGGGGAAAACTGTTTTTT.

The count of this clone is one. The chain uses TRBV9 and TRBJ2-7; D may be TRBD2 (6 bases). Germline loops: CDR1 SGDLS, CDR2 YYNGEE. The CDR3 consists of 16 residues. V lost 4 bases and J lost 2, with 19 bases in between. In nucleotides, the CDR3 is TGTGCCAGCAGCCCGGACGGGGGTTCTAGGGCCTACGAGCAGTACTTC. Its translation is CASSPDGGSRAYEQYF.

This chain uses TRBV4-1 with TRBJ1-5; no definite D call. Between the trimmed V and J ends, which lost 3 bases and 0 bases, there was a span of 9 bases. Per the germline V gene, CDR1 is MGHRA and CDR2 is YSYEKL. The CDR3 totals 15 residues. The CDR3 loop is CASSHSRSSNQPQHF. The CDR3, as DNA: TGCGCCAGCAGCCATAGCCGGTCTAGCAATCAGCCCCAGCATTTT.

This clone occurred once. The CDR3 is CASSIRGNTEAFF. The CDR3 nucleotides read TGTGCCAGTAGTATACGGGGGAACACTGAAGCTTTCTTT. This chain connects TRBV19 to TRBJ1-1; D remains unclear. CDR3 size: 13 residues. V was pared by 2 bases and J by 1 base, with 5 bases between. CDR1 is LNHDA and CDR2 is SQIVND in the germline V gene (reference sequence).

J is TRBJ2-3 and V is TRBV27, with D possibly being TRBD2 (6 bases). CDR3 length: 14 residues. V was trimmed by 3 bases and J by 2 bases, leaving 9 bases between them. Germline CDR1 reads MNHEY; CDR2 reads SMNVEV (reference sequence). In nucleotides, the CDR3 is TGTGCCAGCAGTTTGGTGGGACTCACAGATACGCAGTATTTT. Amino acid sequence: CASSLVGLTDTQYF.

This clone was seen a handful of times. This chain connects TRBV6-5 to TRBJ2-7; the match to TRBD2 covers 7 bases. Germline CDR1 is MNHEY and CDR2 is SVGAGI. The CDR3 consists of 12 residues. V lost 10 bases and J lost 3; bases outside the gene matches: 6. The CDR3: CATSAGDYEQYF. CDR3 nucleotide sequence: TGTGCCACCTCTGCGGGGGACTACGAGCAGTACTTC.